This T cell receptor (beta chain) was documented in a study of T cells in localized non-small cell lung cancer. Study conclusions and caveats: Adjacent uninvolved lung had the highest clonality, suggesting focused antigen responses. As only one tumor region underwent sequencing, heterogeneity remains possible. Out of the top 100 tumor clones, a median about 50 were seen in adjacent lung.

A note on this clone: Antigen unknown.

Assay used: immunoSEQ multiplex PCR; TCRdb lists only in-frame clones, some missing. The data hold some 37,000 clones, with about 90% observed a single time. V gave up 4 bases and J gave up 8 bases, with 26 bases separating them. This CDR3 spans 17 amino acids. Germline V lookup: CDR1 LNHDA, CDR2 SQIVND (reference sequence). V gene TRBV19 combines with J gene TRBJ1-2, with D tentatively TRBD1 (5 bases). The sequence was obtained from a woman between 35 and 75 years old with stage I lung adenocarcinoma. The starting material was peripheral blood, obtained before any cancer treatment. Here the CDR3 reads CASSTKTWGTKLEGYTF. In DNA, the CDR3 is TGTGCCAGTAGTACCAAGACCTGGGGGACTAAGCTAGAAGGCTACACCTTC.